These 32 T cell receptor beta chains came from one sample sequenced in a study of blood T cell repertoires in COVID-19. Assay used: immunoSEQ multiplex PCR; TCRdb lists only in-frame clones, some missing. Found here are about 250,000 clones, more than 80% of them singletons; the top ten hold over 2%. Sequenced input: PBMCs or T cells enriched from blood (not recorded which). These receptors originate from a woman under 30 who had recovered from COVID-19.

The V gene is TRBV5-1, the J gene TRBJ2-3; TRBD2 matches at 7 bases. With 0 bases clipped from V and 3 bases from J, the junction kept 7 bases outside the gene matches. The CDR3 runs 16 residues. Germline V gene lookup returns CDR1 SGHRS and CDR2 YFSETQ. The CDR3 loop reads CASSLALADITDTQYF. In nucleotides, the CDR3 is TGCGCCAGCAGCTTGGCGCTAGCGGATATTACAGATACGCAGTATTTT.

This clone was seen a few times. The gene calls are TRBV11-2 and TRBJ1-1; D remains unclear. The V gene lost 5 bases and the J gene lost 1 base, with 11 bases spanning the gap. There are 14 residues in the CDR3. In germline, CDR1 is SGHAT, CDR2 FQNNGV. The CDR3 is CASSVPIANTEAFF. The CDR3 bases are TGTGCCAGCAGCGTGCCGATAGCGAACACTGAAGCTTTCTTT.

The chain combines TRBV28 with TRBJ2-7; 13 nucleotides match TRBD2. The J segment lost 4 bases and the V segment lost 6 bases, leaving 6 bases of the junction unmatched. Germline V CDR1 and CDR2: MDHEN, SYDVKM. The CDR3 loop spans 15 amino acids. The CDR3 here is CASSPGTSGAYEQYF. CDR3 DNA sequence: TGTGCCAGCAGCCCGGGGACTAGCGGGGCTTACGAGCAGTACTTC.

This clone was detected many times. The chain is built from TRBV18 and TRBJ1-5; D unresolved. The V gene's germline CDR1 is KGHSH and CDR2 LQKENI. The CDR3 is made up of 14 amino acids. V shed 4 bases and J shed 0 bases, with 7 bases lying between them. CDR3 DNA: TGTGCCAGCTCACTAACAGTTAGCAATCAGCCCCAGCATTTT. Encoded protein: CASSLTVSNQPQHF.

V is TRBV3-1 (or the pseudogene TRBV3-2) and J is TRBJ1-2, with D unclear. V shed 0 bases and J shed 0 bases, with 11 bases lying between them. The CDR3 spans 16 residues. Germline V gives CDR1 LGHDT, CDR2 YNNKEL (reference sequence). CDR3: CASSQDSGASNYGYTF. Here the CDR3 DNA reads TGTGCCAGCAGCCAAGATTCGGGAGCTTCTAACTATGGCTACACCTTC.

The V and J genes are TRBV4-2 and TRBJ1-3; unclear D gene. V was pared by 1 base and J by 2 bases, with 9 bases between. This CDR3 comprises 15 residues. Germline lookup yields CDR1 LGHNA and CDR2 YNFKEQ. The CDR3 nucleotides read TGTGCCAGCAGCCAAGGGGCCGGGGCTGGAAACACCATATATTTT. Encoded protein: CASSQGAGAGNTIYF.

Notes on this clone: The same CDR3 also results from other DNA sequences found in this sample. The V call is TRBV10-3, the J call TRBJ1-1; 9 bases line up with TRBD1. Germline CDR1 is ENHRY and CDR2 is SYGVKD. After removal of 2 bases from V and 5 bases from J, the junction contained 9 bases not matched to a gene. There are 16 residues in the CDR3. The CDR3 nucleotides are TGTGCCATCAGTGAGGCCACGACAGGGGGGGATACTGAAGCTTTCTTT. The encoded protein is CAISEATTGGDTEAFF.

The genes are TRBV3-1 (or the pseudogene TRBV3-2) and TRBJ2-3, with 7 bases lining up with TRBD2. CDR3 size: 15 residues. V trimming: 3 bases; J trimming: 1 base; junction bases outside the gene matches: 4. Germline assignment: CDR1 LGHDT and CDR2 YNNKEL (reference sequence). CDR3 sequence (DNA): TGTGCCAGCAGCCAGCGGGGGAGTCGCACAGATACGCAGTATTTT. This encodes CASSQRGSRTDTQYF.

The CDR3 protein is CASSETGRDINEQFF. In DNA, the CDR3 is TGTGCCAGCAGTGAAACGGGAAGGGACATCAATGAGCAGTTCTTC. The chain recombines TRBV2 with TRBJ2-1, with D perhaps matching TRBD1 (6 bases). CDR3 length equals 15 residues. Trimming shortened V by 2 bases and J by 6 bases, and 14 bases separated the two germline ends. Germline V lookup: CDR1 SNHLY, CDR2 FYNNEI. Complete variable domain (other parts from reference TRBV2 and TRBJ2-1): EPEVTQTPSHQVTQMGQEVILRCVPISNHLYFYWYRQILGQKVEFLVSFYNNEISEKSEIFDDQFSVERPDGSNFTLKIRSTKLEDSAMYFCASSETGRDINEQFFGPGTRLTVL.

The J gene is TRBJ1-3, the V gene TRBV19; 9 bases line up with TRBD1. Per germline, CDR1 LNHDA and CDR2 SQIVND (reference sequence). The CDR3 has 17 amino acids. V shed 6 bases and J 7 bases; nucleotides not matched to a gene: 16. The CDR3 is CASSKIRQGESRNTIYF. CDR3 nucleotides: TGTGCCAGTAGCAAAATTCGACAGGGGGAATCACGGAACACCATATATTTT.

The V gene is TRBV7-9, the J gene TRBJ2-7; possibly TRBD2 for D (6 bases). The V gene's germline CDR1 is SEHNR and CDR2 FQNEAQ (reference sequence). The CDR3 runs 16 residues. Between the trimmed V and J ends, which lost 4 bases and 4 bases, there was a span of 20 bases. CDR3 loop: CASSSSSIAGTYEQYF. In DNA, the CDR3 is TGTGCCAGCAGCTCTTCTTCGATAGCTGGGACTTACGAGCAGTACTTC.

The chain employs TRBV11-3 and TRBJ2-1; 9 bases match TRBD1. Looked up from germline, CDR1 is SGHNT and CDR2 is YENEEA. CDR3 size: 15 residues. V trimming: 4 bases; J trimming: 5 bases; junction bases outside the gene matches: 6. CDR3 bases: TGTGCCAGCAGCTCCGGACAGGGGACAGACAATGAGCAGTTCTTC. It yields the protein CASSSGQGTDNEQFF.

The J gene is TRBJ1-2, the V gene TRBV27; no reliable D call. This CDR3 has 15 residues. CDR1 and CDR2 from the germline V gene are MNHEY and SMNVEV (reference sequence). Trimming removed 0 bases at V and 0 bases at J, with 8 bases between. For the CDR3, the DNA is TGTGCCAGCAGTTTATCGGGCAGTACTAACTATGGCTACACCTTC. Encoded protein: CASSLSGSTNYGYTF.

The chain recombines TRBV18 with TRBJ1-1; 12 bases agree with TRBD1. CDR1 and CDR2 (germline): KGHSH, LQKENI. J was trimmed by 5 bases and V by 6 bases; bases with no gene match: 4. The CDR3 extends over 14 amino acids. CDR3 bases: TGTGCCAGCTCTAGGGACAGGGGGCTGACTGAAGCTTTCTTT. Residues: CASSRDRGLTEAFF. The variable domain in full, completed from reference TRBV18 and TRBJ1-1, reads NAGVMQNPRHLVRRRGQEARLRCSPMKGHSHVYWYRQLPEEGLKFMVYLQKENIIDESGMPKERFSAEFPKEGPSILRIQQVVRGDSAAYFCASSRDRGLTEAFFGQGTRLTVV.

The chain has TRBV19 and TRBJ2-1, with 10 bases lining up with TRBD2. There are 15 residues in the CDR3. Trimming took 7 bases from V and 6 from J; bases not matched to a gene: 9. CDR1 and CDR2 (germline): LNHDA, SQIVND (reference sequence). CDR3 loop: CASTLSGGAANEQFF. In DNA, the CDR3 is TGTGCCAGTACCCTCAGCGGGGGGGCCGCCAATGAGCAGTTCTTC.

This chain joins TRBV5-1 and TRBJ1-1; D may be TRBD1 (5 bases). This CDR3 is 15 amino acids long. The V gene lost 4 bases and the J gene lost 6 bases, with 19 bases spanning the gap. Per germline, CDR1 SGHRS and CDR2 YFSETQ. This chain's CDR3 is CASSQSGQGGAEAFF. CDR3 bases: TGCGCCAGCAGCCAGAGTGGGCAGGGAGGGGCTGAAGCTTTCTTT.

This chain joins TRBV7-3 and TRBJ1-2; D unresolved. The V gene lost 1 base and the J gene lost 3 bases, with 12 bases spanning the gap. Germline V gene data show CDR1 as SGHTA and CDR2 as FQGTGA. This CDR3 spans 15 amino acids. CDR3 protein: CASSLSGGHYYGYTF. The CDR3, as DNA: TGTGCCAGCAGCTTAAGCGGTGGCCACTACTATGGCTACACCTTC.

J is TRBJ2-2 and V is TRBV9; possibly TRBD2 for D (6 bases). Germline CDR1 SGDLS, CDR2 YYNGEE. The CDR3 length is 14 residues. V shed 4 bases and J shed 4 bases, with 11 bases lying between them. CDR3 loop: CASSLGTFTGELFF. The CDR3 region has the DNA TGTGCCAGCAGCCTAGGGACTTTCACCGGGGAGCTGTTTTTT.

The rearrangement links TRBV29-1 to TRBJ1-4; the D gene is possibly TRBD1 (6 bases). CDR1 and CDR2 from the germline V gene are SQVTM and ANQGSEA. Trimming took off 7 bases at V and 7 bases at J, with 16 bases between the two ends. The CDR3 spans 13 residues. CDR3 bases: TGCAGCGCCTGGACAGACGGAGGTGAAAAACTGTTTTTT. Translating it yields CSAWTDGGEKLFF.

CDR3: CASSQGGGGASTGELFF. The CDR3 nucleotides read TGTGCCAGCAGCCAAGGTGGCGGGGGGGCCAGCACCGGGGAGCTGTTTTTT. The chain carries TRBV4-2 and TRBJ2-2; 9 bases align to TRBD2. The CDR3 consists of 17 residues. Trimming cost V 1 base and J 4 bases; bases outside gene matches: 7. The germline V gene has CDR1 LGHNA and CDR2 YNFKEQ.

The V call is TRBV5-1, the J call TRBJ2-7; TRBD1 matches 10 bases. The CDR3 spans 14 residues. Germline V gives CDR1 SGHRS, CDR2 YFSETQ. J lost 5 bases, V lost 4 bases, and 6 bases had no gene match. The CDR3 loop is CASSTDRGRDEQYF. The CDR3 bases are TGCGCCAGCAGCACCGACAGGGGGCGGGACGAGCAGTACTTC.

The chain recombines TRBV18 with TRBJ1-2; 8 nucleotides agree with TRBD1. The CDR3 has 15 amino acids. Trimming removed 4 bases from V and 3 bases from J; junction bases left unmatched: 7. The germline V gene encodes CDR1 KGHSH and CDR2 LQKENI. The CDR3 is CASSLSRGRDYGYTF. CDR3 sequence (DNA): TGTGCCAGCTCACTTTCCAGGGGGCGCGACTATGGCTACACCTTC.

The rearrangement links TRBV18 to TRBJ1-3; D gene uncertain. The CDR3 sequence is 14 residues long. The V gene lost 5 bases and the J gene lost 2 bases, with 10 bases spanning the gap. Germline CDR1 reads KGHSH; CDR2 reads LQKENI. The CDR3, as DNA: TGTGCCAGCTCAGCGTGGGGAGCTGGAAACACCATATATTTT. Its translation: CASSAWGAGNTIYF.

The V call is TRBV6-1, the J call TRBJ1-1; perhaps TRBD1 as D (5 bases). Per germline, CDR1 MNHNS and CDR2 SASEGT. V was clipped by 1 base and J by 6 bases, with 9 bases between them. This CDR3 comprises 13 residues. The CDR3 here is CASSEGQIAEAFF. The CDR3 DNA is TGTGCCAGCAGTGAAGGACAGATTGCTGAAGCTTTCTTT.

The chain recombines TRBV6-5 with TRBJ2-1; 12 bases line up with TRBD2. V lost 2 bases, J lost 7 bases, and 6 bases stayed unmatched. The germline CDR1 and CDR2 sequences are MNHEY and SVGAGI. There are 16 residues in the CDR3. The chain's CDR3 is CASSYQTSGGKNEQFF. The CDR3 region has the DNA TGTGCCAGCAGTTACCAGACTAGCGGGGGAAAAAATGAGCAGTTCTTC.

The chain carries TRBV6-5 and TRBJ1-2; no firm D call. Trimming removed 2 bases from V and 5 bases from J, with 9 bases in between. CDR1 and CDR2 from the germline V gene are MNHEY and SVGAGI. The CDR3 is made up of 13 amino acids. The CDR3 sequence: CASSYPQAYGYTF. CDR3 nucleotides: TGTGCCAGCAGTTACCCGCAGGCGTATGGCTACACCTTC.

The V and J genes are TRBV20-1 and TRBJ1-1; D is undetermined. V lost 8 bases and J lost 0, with 4 bases in between. CDR1 is DFQATT, CDR2 SNEGSKA, per germline (reference sequence). CDR3 length equals 10 residues. The CDR3, as DNA: TGCAGTACTCTGAACACTGAAGCTTTCTTT. It translates to CSTLNTEAFF.

The chain is built from TRBV28 and TRBJ1-2; the D gene is possibly TRBD1 (6 bases). This CDR3 spans 14 amino acids. Germline loops: CDR1 MDHEN, CDR2 SYDVKM. V gave up 6 bases and J gave up 4 bases, with 15 bases separating them. The CDR3 sequence is CASSIGDISYGYTF. The CDR3 DNA sequence: TGTGCCAGCAGCATTGGGGACATTTCCTATGGCTACACCTTC.

The chain is built from TRBV5-1 and TRBJ1-1; D might be TRBD1 (5 bases). Trimming shortened V by 2 bases and J by 1 base, and 9 bases separated the two germline ends. Germline CDR1 reads SGHRS; CDR2 reads YFSETQ. The CDR3 has 14 residues. The CDR3 here is CASSFDRQNTEAFF. CDR3 bases: TGCGCCAGCAGCTTCGACAGACAGAACACTGAAGCTTTCTTT.

The V call is TRBV25-1, the J call TRBJ1-6; 9 positions match TRBD1. CDR1 and CDR2 (germline): MGHDK, SYGVNS. The CDR3 is 14 residues long. V trimming: 7 bases; J trimming: 6 bases; junction bases outside the gene matches: 4. The chain's CDR3 is CASKQGASNSPLHF. CDR3 sequence (DNA): TGTGCCAGCAAACAGGGGGCTTCTAATTCACCCCTCCACTTT.

V and J are TRBV5-1 and TRBJ2-1, with 11 bases aligning to TRBD2. V was pared by 6 bases and J by 4 bases, with 6 bases of the junction left unmatched. In germline, CDR1 is SGHRS, CDR2 YFSETQ. The CDR3 length is 15 residues. The CDR3 DNA sequence: TGCGCCAGCAACCCACTAGCGGGGGAATACAATGAGCAGTTCTTC. This sequence encodes CASNPLAGEYNEQFF. Variable domain in full (rest from reference TRBV5-1 and TRBJ2-1): KAGVTQTPRYLIKTRGQQVTLSCSPISGHRSVSWYQQTPGQGLQFLFEYFSETQRNKGNFPGRFSGRQFSNSRSEMNVSTLELGDSALYLCASNPLAGEYNEQFFGPGTRLTVL.

The genes are TRBV28 and TRBJ2-4; 8 bases map to TRBD1. Germline lookup yields CDR1 MDHEN and CDR2 SYDVKM. The CDR3 runs to 14 residues. J gave up 9 bases and V 4 bases, and 8 bases lay outside the gene matches. Here the CDR3 reads CASSYWTGRFIQYF. CDR3 DNA sequence: TGTGCCAGCAGTTACTGGACAGGGAGATTCATTCAGTACTTC.